Listed here are 10 T cell receptor beta chains from one sample, sequenced in a study of T cells after yellow fever vaccination. TCRdb analysed the 5' RACE reads with MiXCR anew, one entry per CDR3 protein. Among a few hundred thousand distinct CDR3 sequences, 7% to 10% were seen once, and the ten largest hold 15% to 20%. The material was PBMCs, obtained around 45 days after the first yellow fever vaccination. The receptor source for this set is a man aged 18 to 29 who received the YFV17D yellow fever vaccine.

This clonotype was detected only a few times. This sequence joins TRBV29-1 and TRBJ1-4; possibly TRBD1 for D (6 bases). The CDR3 is 13 residues long. The germline V gene has CDR1 SQVTM and CDR2 ANQGSEA. Deletions cut 4 bases from V and 7 bases from J, with 13 bases between. DNA for the CDR3: TGCAGCGTTGTGCCGGGGGCGGGTGAAAAACTGTTTTTT. Its protein product is CSVVPGAGEKLFF.

This clonotype was seen many times. The V call is TRBV20-1, the J call TRBJ1-1, with D unclear. Germline-derived CDR1 and CDR2 are DFQATT and SNEGSKA (reference sequence). The CDR3 is 12 amino acids. V gave up 5 bases and J gave up 3 bases, with 10 bases separating them. The DNA of the CDR3 is TGCAGTGCTTCGAGGGAGTACACTGAAGCTTTCTTT. Its protein is CSASREYTEAFF.

This clonotype has a handful of counts. Here the CDR3 reads CSALGGNSPLHF. The CDR3 nucleotides are TGCAGTGCCCTGGGAGGGAATTCACCCCTCCACTTT. This chain joins TRBV20-1 and TRBJ1-6, with D unresolved. The V gene lost 6 bases and the J gene lost 7 bases, with 10 bases spanning the gap. The germline V gene has CDR1 DFQATT and CDR2 SNEGSKA (reference sequence). This CDR3 spans 12 amino acids.

This clonotype has only a few counts. The chain joins TRBV7-3 to TRBJ2-1, with 8 bases matching TRBD2. The V gene's germline CDR1 is SGHTA and CDR2 FQGTGA. The CDR3 has 15 amino acids. The V gene end was trimmed by 5 bases and the J gene end by 12 bases; junction bases not matched to a gene: 15. The CDR3 DNA reads TGTGCCAGCAGCCCACGGGGTACGGGGGGGTCTCTGCAGTTCTTC. Its translation is CASSPRGTGGSLQFF.

This chain joins TRBV5-1 and TRBJ2-3, with a weak D call TRBD1 (5 bases). Germline loops: CDR1 SGHRS, CDR2 YFSETQ. The CDR3 consists of 17 residues. V shed 2 bases and J shed 0 bases, with 16 bases lying between them. CDR3 residues: CASSFPPDSLSTDTQYF. For the CDR3, the DNA is TGCGCCAGCAGCTTTCCCCCCGACAGTCTGAGCACAGATACGCAGTATTTT.

This clonotype was found a few times. The V and J genes are TRBV20-1 and TRBJ1-6, with D unresolved. The V gene lost 6 bases and the J gene lost 10 bases, with 19 bases spanning the gap. This CDR3 has 14 residues. Germline V gives CDR1 DFQATT, CDR2 SNEGSKA (reference sequence). The CDR3 protein is CSARTFGPPSPLHF. CDR3 in DNA: TGCAGTGCCAGAACTTTCGGGCCACCCTCACCCCTCCACTTT.

The chain has TRBV18 and TRBJ2-1, with D possibly matching TRBD1 (5 bases). Germline V lookup: CDR1 KGHSH, CDR2 LQKENI. This CDR3 has 16 residues. V lost 1 base to trimming and J lost 5 bases, with 15 bases between them. DNA for the CDR3: TGTGCCAGCTCACCACGGACAAATCCCCTAAACAATGAGCAGTTCTTC. Translation gives CASSPRTNPLNNEQFF.

This rearrangement joins TRBV7-2 to TRBJ1-2, with D unresolved. V was trimmed by 5 bases and J by 4 bases, leaving 11 bases between them. The CDR3 extends over 13 amino acids. CDR1 SGHTA and CDR2 FQGNSA come from the germline V gene. CDR3 sequence: CASSQRQVYGYTF. The CDR3 bases are TGTGCCAGCAGCCAGCGACAAGTCTATGGCTACACCTTC.

The V gene is TRBV18, the J gene TRBJ2-1; TRBD2 is a possible D gene (6 bases). The CDR3 covers 13 residues. The germline gives CDR1 KGHSH, CDR2 LQKENI. V was shortened by 3 bases and J by 8 bases, with 11 bases between the two germline ends. DNA of the CDR3: TGTGCCAGCTCACCGGGGACTTCAGATGAGCAGTTCTTC. This sequence encodes CASSPGTSDEQFF.

Only a few counts were recorded for this clonotype. The chain carries TRBV12-3 or TRBV12-4 and TRBJ1-1; D ambiguous. Trimming left V 8 bases short and J 5 bases short, with 24 bases between. The CDR3 runs to 16 residues. CDR3 bases: TGTGCCAGCGTGCTCTCCGTATCTACCCTGGGGACTGAAGCTTTCTTT. It translates to CASVLSVSTLGTEAFF.